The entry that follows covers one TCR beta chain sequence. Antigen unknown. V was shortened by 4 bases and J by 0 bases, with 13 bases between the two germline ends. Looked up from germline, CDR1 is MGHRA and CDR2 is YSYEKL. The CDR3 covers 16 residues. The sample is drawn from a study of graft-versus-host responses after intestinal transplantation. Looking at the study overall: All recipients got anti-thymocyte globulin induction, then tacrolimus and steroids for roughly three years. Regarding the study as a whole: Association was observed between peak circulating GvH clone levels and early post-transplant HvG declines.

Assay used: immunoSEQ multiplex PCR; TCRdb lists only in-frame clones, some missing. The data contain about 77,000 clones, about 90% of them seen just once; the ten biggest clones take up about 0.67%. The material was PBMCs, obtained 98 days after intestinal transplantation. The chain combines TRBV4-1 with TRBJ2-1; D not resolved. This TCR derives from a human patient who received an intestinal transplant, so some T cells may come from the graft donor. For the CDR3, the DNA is TGCGCCAGCAGCCGTCAGGCGGCGAGCTCCTACAATGAGCAGTTCTTC. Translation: CASSRQAASSYNEQFF.